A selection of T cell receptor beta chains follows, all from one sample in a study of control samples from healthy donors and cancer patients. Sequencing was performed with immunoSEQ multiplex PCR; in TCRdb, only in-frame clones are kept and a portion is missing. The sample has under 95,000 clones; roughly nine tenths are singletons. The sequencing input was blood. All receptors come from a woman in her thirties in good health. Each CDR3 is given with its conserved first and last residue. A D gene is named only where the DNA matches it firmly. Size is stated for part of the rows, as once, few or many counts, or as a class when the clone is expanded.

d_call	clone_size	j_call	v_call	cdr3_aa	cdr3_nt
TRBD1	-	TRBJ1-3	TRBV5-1	CASSPTTGGTGNTIYF	TGCGCCAGCAGCCCGACGACAGGGGGTACTGGAAACACCATATATTTT
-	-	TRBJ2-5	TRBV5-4	CASSPGGLDRVGETQYF	TGTGCCAGCAGCCCGGGGGGGCTAGACAGGGTCGGGGAGACCCAGTACTTC
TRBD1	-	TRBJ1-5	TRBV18	CASSLDRGNQPQHF	TGTGCCAGCTCACTCGACAGGGGCAATCAGCCCCAGCATTTT
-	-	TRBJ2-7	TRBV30	CAWSVSSLAGLPFF	TGTGCCTGGAGTGTTTCATCTTTGGCCGGACTGCCCTTCTTC
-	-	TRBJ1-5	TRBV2	CASRGVQGPGNQPQHF	TGTGCCAGCAGGGGGGTTCAGGGGCCGGGCAATCAGCCCCAGCATTTT
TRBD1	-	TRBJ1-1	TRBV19	CATSTGVNTEAFF	TGTGCCACCTCGACAGGGGTGAACACTGAAGCTTTCTTT
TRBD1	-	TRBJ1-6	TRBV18	CASSGDSYNSPLHF	TGTGCCAGCTCAGGGGACAGTTATAATTCACCCCTCCACTTT
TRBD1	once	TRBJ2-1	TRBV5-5	CASSPGTGGYNEQFF	TGTGCCAGCAGCCCAGGGACAGGGGGCTACAATGAGCAGTTCTTC
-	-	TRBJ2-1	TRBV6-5	CASRVVVGEQFF	TGTGCCAGCAGGGTTGTGGTAGGTGAGCAGTTCTTC
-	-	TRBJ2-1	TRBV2	CASSGRWYNEQFF	TGTGCCAGCAGTGGGAGGTGGTACAATGAGCAGTTCTTC
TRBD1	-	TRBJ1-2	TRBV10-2	CASRETGEGGYTF	TGCGCCAGCAGAGAGACAGGGGAAGGAGGCTACACCTTC
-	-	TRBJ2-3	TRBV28	CASSFPSGTQYF	TGTGCCAGCAGTTTCCCGTCAGGTACGCAGTATTTT
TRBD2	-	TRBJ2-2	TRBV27	CASTLTTSGNTGELFF	TGTGCCAGCACATTAACGACTAGCGGCAACACCGGGGAGCTGTTTTTT
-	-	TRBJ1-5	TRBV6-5	CASSYSSPGHNQPQHF	TGTGCCAGCAGTTACTCGTCGCCGGGTCACAATCAGCCCCAGCATTTT
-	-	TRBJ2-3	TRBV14	CASSQVPVDTQYF	TGTGCCAGCAGCCAAGTACCGGTAGATACGCAGTATTTT
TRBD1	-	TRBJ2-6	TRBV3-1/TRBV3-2	CASSRQGAQRSGANVLTF	TGTGCCAGCAGCCGTCAGGGGGCACAGCGCTCTGGGGCCAACGTCCTGACTTTC
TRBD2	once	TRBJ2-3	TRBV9	CASSVLAGVDTQYF	TGTGCCAGCAGCGTACTAGCGGGGGTTGATACGCAGTATTTT
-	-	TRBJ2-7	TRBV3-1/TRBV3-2	CASSQRWREQYF	TGTGCCAGCAGCCAAAGGTGGCGGGAGCAGTACTTC
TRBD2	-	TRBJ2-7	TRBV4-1	CASTLSGTSAHEQYF	TGCGCCAGCACTCTAAGTGGGACTAGCGCCCACGAGCAGTACTTC
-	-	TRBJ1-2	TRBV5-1	CASSRAGDANYGYTF	TGCGCCAGCAGCCGGGCAGGGGACGCGAACTATGGCTACACCTTC
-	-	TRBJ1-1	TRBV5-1	CASSLGASTEAFF	TGCGCCAGCAGCTTAGGAGCTAGCACTGAAGCTTTCTTT
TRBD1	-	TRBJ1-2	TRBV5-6	CASSLDRGYGYTF	TGTGCCAGCAGTCTCGACAGGGGGTATGGCTACACCTTC
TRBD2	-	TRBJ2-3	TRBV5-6	CASSLGGGGTDTQYF	TGTGCCAGCAGCTTGGGCGGGGGGGGCACAGATACGCAGTATTTT
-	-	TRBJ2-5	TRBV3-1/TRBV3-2	CASSSRGWRTQETQYF	TGTGCCAGCAGCTCCCGGGGCTGGCGGACTCAAGAGACCCAGTACTTC